This entry lists 27 T cell receptor beta chains sequenced from one sample in a study of blood T cell repertoires in COVID-19. Sequencing used immunoSEQ multiplex PCR; TCRdb keeps in-frame clones, though not all of them. The table includes around 70,000 clones, 90% detected once. Sequences were obtained from peripheral blood. Receptors were obtained from a man aged 50 to 59 with acute or convalescent COVID-19.

The chain employs TRBV11-2 and TRBJ2-1; no clear D gene. The CDR3 has 14 residues. Germline V gene sequence: CDR1 SGHAT, CDR2 FQNNGV. Between the trimmed V and J ends, which lost 8 bases and 4 bases, there was a span of 15 bases. The CDR3 coding sequence is TGTGCCAGCGGCCTCAACCCCAGGTACAATGAGCAGTTCTTC. Amino acid sequence: CASGLNPRYNEQFF.

This clone has more than one count but fewer than ten. The chain carries TRBV21-1 and TRBJ1-1; TRBD1 reflects the table's D call only, with no check against the DNA. TRBV21-1 is deemed a pseudogene. This CDR3 contains 14 residues. CDR3 DNA: TGTGCCAGCAGCAAAGAATCAGTGAACACTGAAGCTTTCTTT. This sequence encodes CASSKESVNTEAFF.

The genes are TRBV2 and TRBJ2-7; weak D call: TRBD1 (6 bases). There are 14 residues in the CDR3. The V end was cut by 6 bases, the J end by 5 bases, with 17 bases between. Germline CDR1 is SNHLY and CDR2 is FYNNEI. The CDR3 sequence is CASSPQRTAHEQYV. The CDR3 DNA reads as TGTGCCAGCAGCCCTCAAAGGACAGCTCACGAGCAGTACGTC.

V and J are TRBV6-5 and TRBJ1-2, with D possibly TRBD1 on 5 matching bases. Trimming pared 7 bases from V and 2 bases from J, leaving 5 bases between. The germline gives CDR1 MNHEY, CDR2 SVGAGI. The CDR3 covers 11 residues. This CDR3 reads CASTGNYGYTF. Written as DNA, the CDR3 is TGTGCCAGCACAGGGAACTATGGCTACACCTTC.

This chain joins TRBV19 and TRBJ1-4; no clear D. The length of the CDR3 is 13 residues. V gave up 3 bases and J gave up 5 bases, with 7 bases separating them. Germline CDR1 LNHDA, CDR2 SQIVND (reference sequence). This CDR3 is CASSILENEKLFF. For the CDR3, the DNA is TGTGCCAGTAGTATTTTGGAGAATGAAAAACTGTTTTTT.

The rearrangement joins TRBV3-1 (or the pseudogene TRBV3-2) to TRBJ2-1, with TRBD2 matching over 7 bases. With V trimmed by 1 base and J by 9 bases, 9 bases remained unmatched. CDR1 LGHDT and CDR2 YNNKEL come from the germline V gene (reference sequence). The CDR3 totals 15 residues. The CDR3 reads CASSQARSGTSEQFF. Written as DNA, the CDR3 is TGTGCCAGCAGCCAAGCCAGAAGCGGGACTTCTGAGCAGTTCTTC.

This clone showed up just once. V is TRBV18 and J is TRBJ1-1; 8 bases fit TRBD1. CDR3 length: 16 amino acids. The V and J ends lost 0 bases and 0 bases, in that order; junction bases with no gene match: 3. CDR1 is KGHSH and CDR2 is LQKENI in the germline V gene. DNA for the CDR3: TGTGCCAGCTCACCACCCCAGGGGGCTTTGAACACTGAAGCTTTCTTT. It translates to CASSPPQGALNTEAFF.

The chain couples TRBV27 to TRBJ1-2; 8 bases map to TRBD1. This CDR3 is 12 amino acids long. Germline V gene sequence: CDR1 MNHEY, CDR2 SMNVEV (reference sequence). The junction had 4 bases not matched to a gene; V was cut back by 7 bases and J by 6 bases. In DNA form, the CDR3 reads TGTGCCAGCAAACAGGGGGGAAATGGCTACACCTTC. Residues: CASKQGGNGYTF.

This clone was counted a single time. This chain links TRBV11-2 with TRBJ2-7, with 7 bases that match TRBD2. With 1 base clipped from V and 0 bases from J, the junction kept 9 bases outside the gene matches. CDR1 and CDR2 from the germline V gene are SGHAT and FQNNGV. The CDR3 is 17 amino acids. CDR3 protein: CASSLGPAGVTSYEQYV. The CDR3 region has the DNA TGTGCCAGCAGCTTAGGGCCTGCGGGGGTGACCTCCTACGAGCAGTACGTC.

This clone turned up a few times. The rearrangement uses TRBV5-1 and TRBJ2-6; D possibly corresponds to TRBD1 (6 bases). Trimming removed 4 bases at V and 0 bases at J, with 11 bases between. This CDR3 contains 16 residues. The germline V gene encodes CDR1 SGHRS and CDR2 YFSETQ. In DNA, the CDR3 is TGCGCCAGCAGCACCGGACAGCTCTCTGGGGCCAACGTCCTGACTTTC. This gives the protein CASSTGQLSGANVLTF.

This chain joins TRBV7-9 and TRBJ2-7, with D perhaps matching TRBD1 (5 bases). Germline-derived CDR1 and CDR2 are SEHNR and FQNEAQ (reference sequence). Trimming left V 0 bases short and J 5 bases short, with 11 bases between. The CDR3 is made up of 14 amino acids. The chain's CDR3 is CASSLAIGVHEQYF. As DNA, the CDR3 is TGTGCCAGCAGCTTAGCTATAGGGGTCCACGAGCAGTACTTC. The full variable domain, its missing parts supplied by reference TRBV7-9 and TRBJ2-7, is DTGVSQNPRHKITKRGQNVTFRCDPISEHNRLYWYRQTLGQGPEFLTYFQNEAQLEKSRLLSDRFSAERPKGSFSTLEIQRTEQGDSAMYLCASSLAIGVHEQYFGPGTRLTVT.

The chain employs TRBV28 and TRBJ2-2; 9 nucleotides match TRBD1. This CDR3 spans 14 amino acids. Germline V lookup: CDR1 MDHEN, CDR2 SYDVKM. V lost 10 bases to trimming and J lost 2 bases; unmatched junction nucleotides: 5. This chain's CDR3 is CAIGTGSNTGELFF. The CDR3 DNA reads as TGTGCCATCGGGACAGGGAGTAACACCGGGGAGCTGTTTTTT. Filled out from reference TRBV28 and TRBJ2-2, the complete variable domain reads DVKVTQSSRYLVKRTGEKVFLECVQDMDHENMFWYRQDPGLGLRLIYFSYDVKMKEKGDIPEGYSVSREKKERFSLILESASTNQTSMYLCAIGTGSNTGELFFGEGSRLTVL.

The CDR3 DNA reads as TGTGCCAGCAGTCTGGGCGACAGGGGCTACACCTTC. Its translation: CASSLGDRGYTF. The chain links TRBV6-2 or TRBV6-3 to TRBJ1-2; the D gene is possibly TRBD1 (6 bases). The germline V gene encodes CDR1 MNHEY and CDR2 SVGEGT. The CDR3 has 12 amino acids. The V end was cut by 5 bases, the J end by 8 bases, with 12 bases between.

In its sample, this clone was seen a few times. CDR3 DNA sequence: TGTGCCAGCAGCCATGTTACAGGGGACCCGAGGGAGACCCAGTACTTC. Translating gives CASSHVTGDPRETQYF. This sequence joins TRBV14 and TRBJ2-5, with 7 positions matching TRBD1. After removal of 3 bases from V and 5 bases from J, the junction contained 12 bases not matched to a gene. There are 16 residues in the CDR3. From germline, CDR1 is SGHDN and CDR2 FVKESK.

This clone was found a few times. The V call is TRBV7-9, the J call TRBJ2-1, with 12 positions matching TRBD2. The CDR3 consists of 13 residues. With 10 bases clipped from V and 8 bases from J, the junction kept 6 bases outside the gene matches. Germline V gene sequence: CDR1 SEHNR, CDR2 FQNEAQ (reference sequence). DNA of the CDR3: TGTGCCACCCGGACTAGCGGGGATCATGAGCAGTTCTTC. The encoded protein is CATRTSGDHEQFF.

The chain couples TRBV6-5 to TRBJ1-6; the D gene is possibly TRBD1 (6 bases). This CDR3 spans 13 amino acids. Trimming stripped 2 bases from V and 12 bases from J, with 11 bases between. Germline V gene sequence: CDR1 MNHEY, CDR2 SVGAGI. CDR3 in amino acids: CASSYRTGRPLHF. Here the CDR3 DNA reads TGTGCCAGCAGTTACCGAACAGGGAGACCCCTCCACTTT.

The rearrangement links TRBV19 to TRBJ2-7; 13 bases are shared with TRBD2. From germline, CDR1 is LNHDA and CDR2 SQIVND (reference sequence). This CDR3 spans 17 amino acids. V trimming: 3 bases; J trimming: 2 bases; junction bases outside the gene matches: 7. CDR3 bases: TGTGCCAGTAGTATCACCGCAGGGACTAGCGGGACCTACGAGCAGTACTTC. Its translation: CASSITAGTSGTYEQYF. Variable domain in full (rest from reference TRBV19 and TRBJ2-7): DGGITQSPKYLFRKEGQNVTLSCEQNLNHDAMYWYRQDPGQGLRLIYYSQIVNDFQKGDIAEGYSVSREKKESFPLTVTSAQKNPTAFYLCASSITAGTSGTYEQYFGPGTRLTVT.

V gene TRBV6-5 combines with J gene TRBJ1-3; unclear D gene. V lost 2 bases and J lost 4, with 12 bases in between. The germline gives CDR1 MNHEY, CDR2 SVGAGI. The CDR3 has 15 amino acids. The CDR3 nucleotides are TGTGCCAGCAGTTACGCCGACGGGGTCGGAAACACCATATATTTT. Amino acid sequence: CASSYADGVGNTIYF.

This chain uses TRBV6-5 with TRBJ2-1; 8 bases match TRBD1. The germline V gene encodes CDR1 MNHEY and CDR2 SVGAGI. V shed 5 bases, J shed 6 bases, and the junction held 9 bases outside the gene matches. This CDR3 is 15 amino acids long. CDR3 DNA: TGTGCCAGCAGTACCGGACAGGGACGTTTCAATGAGCAGTTCTTC. Amino acid sequence: CASSTGQGRFNEQFF.

This clone was detected only once. This CDR3 is CATSDLLDSQGTQYF. Here the CDR3 DNA reads TGTGCCACCAGTGATTTGTTGGACTCACAGGGAACCCAGTACTTC. This chain joins TRBV24-1 and TRBJ2-5, with a weak D call TRBD1 (6 bases). The CDR3 extends over 15 amino acids. Looked up from germline, CDR1 is KGHDR and CDR2 is SFDVKD. Trimming removed 0 bases at V and 8 bases at J, with 15 bases between.

The chain carries TRBV7-8 and TRBJ1-5; tentative D call: TRBD1 (5 bases). Trimming left V 5 bases short and J 2 bases short, with 16 bases between. The CDR3 length is 16 residues. CDR1 and CDR2 (germline): SGHVS, FQNEAQ. Here the CDR3 reads CASSPWGGDRNQPQHF. The CDR3 DNA is TGTGCCAGCAGCCCGTGGGGAGGGGACCGCAATCAGCCCCAGCATTTT.

This chain links TRBV5-8 with TRBJ2-7, with D possibly TRBD1 on 5 matching bases. CDR1 SGHTS and CDR2 YDEGEE come from the germline V gene. The CDR3 consists of 13 residues. V lost 0 bases, J lost 3 bases, and 7 bases lay in between. In DNA, the CDR3 is TGTGCCAGCAGCTTGGGGACATTCTACGAGCAGTACGTC. It encodes CASSLGTFYEQYV.

The chain couples TRBV27 to TRBJ2-3; the D gene is possibly TRBD2 (6 bases). The CDR3 contains 13 residues. Germline V CDR1 and CDR2: MNHEY, SMNVEV (reference sequence). With 4 bases removed from V and 4 bases from J, the gap between germline ends came to 9 bases. The CDR3 is CASSWRASDTQYF. Here the CDR3 DNA reads TGTGCCAGCAGTTGGAGGGCATCAGATACGCAGTATTTT.

The chain joins TRBV24-1 to TRBJ1-5; the D gene is possibly TRBD1 (5 bases). V lost 4 bases to trimming and J lost 7 bases, with 13 bases between them. The CDR3 length is 14 residues. In germline, CDR1 is KGHDR, CDR2 SFDVKD. The DNA for the CDR3 is TGTGCCACCAGTGAGGTCGGGGGATCACAGCCCCAGCATTTT. Translating gives CATSEVGGSQPQHF.

Regarding this clone: The junction and the germline gene differ at one end; a read error may be behind it. V gene TRBV29-1 combines with J gene TRBJ2-7; D is unclear. Germline CDR1 is SQVTM and CDR2 is ANQGSEA. The CDR3 loop spans 13 amino acids. The CDR3 DNA sequence: TGCAGCGTTGAGGGTGACGGATACTACGAGCAATACTTC. Translated: CSVEGDGYYEQYF.

The chain uses TRBV27 and TRBJ2-1; TRBD2 agrees at 9 bases. In germline, CDR1 is MNHEY, CDR2 SMNVEV (reference sequence). The J segment lost 7 bases and the V segment lost 3 bases, leaving 19 bases of the junction unmatched. The CDR3 covers 19 residues. CDR3 sequence reads: CASSLAGHLRTSAPNEQFF. The CDR3 DNA sequence: TGTGCCAGCAGTTTGGCGGGACATCTGAGGACTAGCGCTCCGAATGAGCAGTTCTTC.

This chain links TRBV4-1 with TRBJ2-3; a possible D gene is TRBD2 (6 bases). V dropped 0 bases and J dropped 0 bases, with 13 bases sitting between them. The CDR3 consists of 17 residues. Germline V gene sequence: CDR1 MGHRA, CDR2 YSYEKL. CDR3 bases: TGCGCCAGCAGCCAAGATGACGATAGCGGCAGCACAGATACGCAGTATTTT. Translation gives CASSQDDDSGSTDTQYF.